The T cell receptor (beta chain) under discussion was sequenced for a study of blood T cell repertoires in COVID-19. Study-level background: Italy, Spain and the United States were the sources of the convalescent and acute COVID-19 samples. In each case, the material was cDNA or gDNA derived from T cells, B-cell-depleted T cells, or PBMCs.

This CDR3 spans 15 amino acids. Germline CDR1 KGHSH, CDR2 LQKENI. V was clipped by 5 bases and J by 2 bases, with 15 bases between them. As handled by the study authors: Cell counts per sample came from amplifying reference gene primers. Method: immunoSEQ multiplex PCR; TCRdb's copy keeps in-frame clones and lacks some. V and J calls and clone size come straight from that table; D and trimming were deduced from the DNA. Of about 110,000 clones detected, roughly four fifths appear once; the ten largest clones hold approximately 6.2%. The chain uses TRBV18 and TRBJ1-1; D uncertain. The sample was peripheral blood. This sequence originates from a man older than 75 with COVID-19, enrolled during active disease. The CDR3 is CASSFSTNLNTEAFF. The CDR3 DNA reads TGTGCCAGCTCATTTTCCACTAACCTAAACACTGAAGCTTTCTTT.